These T cell receptor beta chains were read from a single sample in a study of shared clonotypes between healthy human individuals. Libraries were prepared by immunoSEQ multiplex PCR; TCRdb keeps only in-frame clonotypes and omits some of them. This sample yields 1.5 million to 2.5 million clones, of which about 95% are seen a single time; 0.9% to 1.5% belongs to the top ten. Sequencing was carried out using naive CD8+ T cells sorted from blood. The origin of the receptors is a man between 18 and 29 years old in good health. The CDR3 runs from the conserved cysteine through the conserved F or W. The order of the fields is J gene, clone size, CDR3 length, D gene, V gene, CDR3 protein, CDR3 DNA. The D gene is left open where the match is weak. Where a row states a size, it is once, few, many or the class of an expanded clone; other rows omit it.

TRBJ1-2	.	14	TRBD1	TRBV5-5	CASSVPDRSGGYTF	TGTGCCAGCAGCGTACCGGACAGGTCGGGTGGCTACACCTTC
TRBJ2-5	.	13	.	TRBV11-2	CASSLRRQETQYF	TGTGCCAGCAGCTTACGCAGACAGGAGACCCAGTACTTC
TRBJ2-7	.	12	TRBD2	TRBV27	CASRTSGYEQYF	TGTGCCAGCCGGACTAGCGGCTACGAGCAGTACTTC
TRBJ1-2	.	16	.	TRBV6-1	CASSGGRGISNYGYTF	TGTGCCAGCAGTGGGGGACGAGGGATTTCTAACTATGGCTACACCTTC
TRBJ1-5	.	14	TRBD1	TRBV27	CASSVQGSNQPQHF	TGTGCCAGCAGTGTACAGGGGTCCAATCAGCCCCAGCATTTT
TRBJ1-4	.	13	.	TRBV27	CASSSDREGKLFF	TGTGCCAGCAGTTCCGACCGCGAGGGGAAACTGTTTTTT
TRBJ2-1	.	15	TRBD2	TRBV5-1	CASSDRLATYNEQFF	TGCGCCAGCAGCGATAGACTAGCGACCTACAATGAGCAGTTCTTC
TRBJ2-7	.	15	TRBD1	TRBV27	CASSRLGQGSDEQYF	TGTGCCAGCAGTAGGTTGGGACAGGGGAGCGACGAGCAGTACTTC
TRBJ2-5	once	17	TRBD2	TRBV5-1	CASSLWGTSGYQETQYF	TGCGCCAGCAGCTTGTGGGGGACTAGCGGGTACCAAGAGACCCAGTACTTC
TRBJ2-7	.	13	.	TRBV10-3	CAIRPGATYEQYF	TGTGCCATCAGACCCGGGGCCACCTACGAGCAGTACTTC
TRBJ2-3	.	14	.	TRBV7-2	CASSPGFGTDTQYF	TGTGCCAGCAGCCCTGGGTTCGGCACAGATACGCAGTATTTT
TRBJ2-7	.	16	TRBD2	TRBV7-2	CASSPRTSGTSYEQYF	TGTGCCAGCAGCCCTCGGACTAGCGGGACTTCCTACGAGCAGTACTTC
TRBJ1-6	.	15	.	TRBV7-2	CASKPAEVTDSPLHF	TGTGCCAGCAAACCCGCAGAGGTTACAGATTCACCCCTCCACTTT
TRBJ2-5	.	14	.	TRBV28	CASSLIGYQETQYF	TGTGCCAGCAGTTTAATAGGGTATCAAGAGACCCAGTACTTC
TRBJ1-1	.	14	TRBD1	TRBV15	CATSDIGQDGEAFF	TGTGCCACCAGCGACATCGGACAGGACGGTGAAGCTTTCTTT
TRBJ2-7	.	15	.	TRBV19	CASSMGGPVSYEQYF	TGTGCCAGTAGTATGGGGGGGCCCGTCTCCTACGAGCAGTACTTC
TRBJ2-1	.	15	TRBD2	TRBV27	CASSLWTSKVNEQFF	TGTGCCAGCAGTTTGTGGACTAGCAAGGTGAATGAGCAGTTCTTC
TRBJ2-7	.	16	TRBD1	TRBV10-2	CASSEIGTGGPYEQYF	TGCGCCAGCAGTGAGATTGGGACAGGGGGGCCCTACGAGCAGTACTTC
TRBJ2-7	.	12	.	TRBV28	CARPDAPYEQYF	TGTGCCAGGCCGGACGCCCCCTACGAGCAGTACTTC
TRBJ2-7	once	13	.	TRBV6-1	CASSAPDSGEQYF	TGTGCCAGCAGTGCCCCCGACAGCGGCGAGCAGTACTTC
TRBJ1-1	.	14	.	TRBV9	CASSPPDRQAEAFF	TGTGCCAGCAGCCCACCGGATAGGCAGGCTGAAGCTTTCTTT
TRBJ2-5	.	14	TRBD2	TRBV4-1	CATDSGGSQETQYF	TGCGCCACCGATAGCGGGGGGTCCCAAGAGACCCAGTACTTC
TRBJ1-2	.	12	.	TRBV29-1	CSVEGVEYGYTF	TGCAGCGTTGAAGGGGTAGAGTATGGCTACACCTTC
TRBJ2-7	.	16	.	TRBV5-1	CASSFRQVATSYEQYF	TGCGCCAGCAGCTTCCGACAGGTTGCTACCTCCTACGAGCAGTACTTC
TRBJ2-3	.	13	.	TRBV27	CASSLELGDTQYF	TGTGCCAGCAGTTTGGAGCTCGGGGATACGCAGTATTTT
TRBJ1-5	.	14	TRBD1	TRBV7-8	CASSLIQGDQPQHF	TGTGCCAGCAGCTTAATCCAGGGGGACCAGCCCCAGCATTTT
TRBJ2-4	.	15	.	TRBV11-2	CASIKLESGRNIQYF	TGTGCCAGCATCAAATTGGAATCTGGGAGGAACATTCAGTACTTC
TRBJ1-2	once	13	.	TRBV5-6	CASSPEGIYGYTF	TGTGCCAGCAGCCCGGAGGGGATCTATGGCTACACCTTC
TRBJ2-7	.	15	.	TRBV7-8	CASSLDSGSSYEQYF	TGTGCCAGCAGCTTAGATAGCGGTAGCTCCTACGAGCAGTACTTC
TRBJ1-2	.	14	TRBD1	TRBV10-1	CAILRETGRYGYTF	TGCGCCATCCTAAGAGAGACAGGGAGGTATGGCTACACCTTC
TRBJ2-3	.	15	.	TRBV5-1	CASSGPGLGTDTQYF	TGCGCCAGCAGCGGTCCCGGTCTGGGTACAGATACGCAGTATTTT
TRBJ1-3	.	14	.	TRBV29-1	CSVEYLGSGNTIYF	TGCAGCGTTGAATACCTGGGGTCTGGAAACACCATATATTTT
TRBJ2-7	.	12	.	TRBV6-5	CATGSLGYEQYF	TGTGCCACCGGTTCCCTGGGCTACGAGCAGTACTTC